This T cell receptor beta chain was identified in a study of breast tumors, draining lymph nodes, adjacent tissues. Via MiXCR, TCRdb re-called the multiplex PCR reads, giving one row per CDR3 protein. The sample includes around 20,000 distinct CDR3 sequences, 25% to 35% seen only once; the top ten take 8.5% to 14%. General observations from the study: Data only fit, rather than demonstrated, lymph node origin of most tumor T cells.

V lost 4 bases and J 3 bases, leaving 10 bases between the germline ends. The CDR3 length is 14 residues. Concerning this clonotype itself: As yet, its antigen is unknown. A clone one base away is much larger, so this may be a read error.

This receptor was obtained from a female donor with breast cancer. Some clones in this sample may be carry-over from other donors' samples. The rearrangement uses TRBV12-3 or TRBV12-4 and TRBJ2-1; no firm D call. Source material: breast tumor tissue. The CDR3 region has the DNA TGTGCCAGCAGTTCTAGTGGCAGCTACAATGAGCAGTTCTTC. This encodes CASSSSGSYNEQFF.